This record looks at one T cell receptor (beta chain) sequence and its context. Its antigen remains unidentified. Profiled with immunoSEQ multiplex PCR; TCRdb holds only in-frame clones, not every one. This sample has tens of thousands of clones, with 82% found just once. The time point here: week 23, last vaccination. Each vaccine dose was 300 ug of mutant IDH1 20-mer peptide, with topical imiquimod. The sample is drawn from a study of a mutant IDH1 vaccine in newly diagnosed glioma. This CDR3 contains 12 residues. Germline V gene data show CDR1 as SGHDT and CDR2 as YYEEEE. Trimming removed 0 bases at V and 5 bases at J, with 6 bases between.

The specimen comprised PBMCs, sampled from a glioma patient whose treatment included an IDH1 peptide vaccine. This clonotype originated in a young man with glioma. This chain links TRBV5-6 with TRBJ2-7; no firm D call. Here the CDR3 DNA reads TGTGCCAGCAGCTTGGGTTTCCACGAGCAGTACTTC. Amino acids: CASSLGFHEQYF.